This T cell receptor (beta chain) was captured by sequencing in a study of blood T cells in healthy people across ages. Study-wide points: Unsorted PBMCs prevented conclusive naive versus antigen-experienced comparison.

Primers used in a second PCR of roughly 6 to 12 cycles were a sample-barcoded 5' primer and a J-beta primer mix. Researchers report that each sample yielded at least 3 million CDR3-containing paired-end reads. TCRdb reprocessed the 5' RACE reads with MiXCR, giving one entry per CDR3 protein. Among over a million distinct CDR3 sequences listed, approximately 39% were seen once. The table lists this clonotype with a count of one. The antigen remains undetermined. The CDR3 loop spans 17 amino acids. The germline gives CDR1 SGHAT, CDR2 FQNNGV. V was pared by 5 bases and J by 7 bases, with 25 bases between.

What was sequenced was blood. The chain has TRBV11-2 and TRBJ2-3; perhaps TRBD2 as D (6 bases). The source of this sequence is a young woman in good health. CDR3 DNA: TGTGCCAGCAGCCCCTACCGGTTGGGACTCCACTTCTATACGCAGTATTTT. It specifies CASSPYRLGLHFYTQYF.